This T cell receptor beta chain appears in the sequencing data of a study of cytomegalovirus exposure and HLA in healthy donors (dated by TCRdb to the late 2010s). Regarding the complete study: An earlier analysis of roughly 610 of the donors reported roughly 300 Gb of sequence data and roughly 120 million unique TCR beta sequences obtained from about 200 million T cells. An early release covering roughly 640 HLA-typed donors comprised approximately 300 gigabases of sequencing data and around 80 million unique TCR sequences. Of the roughly 400 genotyped donors, 70% to 90% were placed in the genetic ancestry cluster associated with self-reported Caucasian donors. The study aimed to test whether signatures of past pathogen exposure could be identified by cataloging public T cell receptors. The study profiled the T cell repertoires of approximately 700 subjects by immunosequencing and related them to cytomegalovirus serostatus. Besides the first cohort of some 670 subjects, a separate validation cohort made up of about 120 different subjects was used. The study combined high-throughput TCR immunosequencing, statistical association of individual TCRs with disease status, and machine learning to predict cytomegalovirus infection status. In a later analysis, previously published TCR beta repertoires from 550 to 700 donors were re-analyzed and high-resolution HLA genotyping was added so that TCR occurrence patterns could be studied. Rather than drawing on any new phenotypic data, the later analysis identified candidate immune exposures from TCR beta sequences and the way those sequences occurred across donors. To decide whether each TCR beta V gene segment behaved as functional or pseudogenic, an earlier analysis of some 570 of the donors relied on high-throughput TCR beta sequencing. Donor age, sex, ethnicity and CMV serostatus were collected together with the repertoire data. Genome-wide SNP genotypes for about 65% of the roughly 670 donors were used in a later genetic analysis, which treated that subset as a discovery cohort. Every discovery cohort repertoire had been produced on one sequencing platform. HLA typing included class I and class II loci at four-digit resolution. Typing coverage differed by locus: A, B, C, DRB1 and DQB1 were typed in roughly 620-630 donors, DQA1 in 500 to 550, DPA1 in nearly 610, and DPB1 in 400 to 490. Because of strong linkage in the cohort, a handful of DR-DQ haplotypes were treated as single units for association and clustering. Among roughly 370 genotyped donors of the cohort, an average of approximately 240,000 unique TCR beta nucleotide sequences were sequenced per donor, approximately 20% of them non-productive. Results the study describes overall, beyond this receptor: A further reported finding was that TCR beta sequences accurately predicted the HLA-A and HLA-B alleles for most subjects in the first cohort. In a later analysis, TCR association rates were found to vary across HLA loci, with the most associated TCRs seen for DRB1 alleles and the fewest for HLA-C alleles. V-gene and J-gene trimming of TCR beta chains was associated with a missense DCLRE1C variant in a later genetic analysis, and the association was replicated in an independent cohort. In vitro tests confirmed that three of the cytomegalovirus-associated TCR beta chains recognize cytomegalovirus antigens. The classifier was reported to diagnose cytomegalovirus status with high specificity and sensitivity in both the original cohort and the validation cohort. The cohort was sequenced for TCR beta chains only, and without alpha or paired-chain data the features that could be detected were limited. A later analysis found that HLA-associated TCR beta chains were more clonally expanded and had lower generation probabilities than equally common non-associated chains. Over 15 rarely observed V segments, including chromosome 9 orphons, were excluded from the earlier analysis of just under 600 of the donors because counts were too low. The study gave a list of 150 to 200 TCR beta chains associated with cytomegalovirus. A later analysis reported that several top co-occurrence clusters appeared linked to parvovirus B19, influenza, CMV and Epstein-Barr virus. In an earlier analysis of around 600 of the donors, most TCR beta V segments were observed in productive rearrangements about 90% or about 30% of the time, broadly matching IMGT annotations. A cluster of highly shared sequence variants was judged likely to represent a technical artifact of the sequencing pipeline. Linkage disequilibrium might explain the correlated functional status among segregating V segments, but an unknown experimental factor could not be excluded. Specific HLA alleles were associated with roughly 16,000 TCR beta sequences at a false discovery rate of 0.05 in a later analysis. Because the 87-base-pair reads could not distinguish some IMGT-functional V segments, including TRBV6-2 and TRBV6-3, those segments were excluded. Because HLA typing was unavailable for some donors at each locus, only the typed subset was used in association tests. In a later genetic analysis, fewer N-insertions in productive TCRs were reported among donors in an Asian-associated ancestry cluster than the roughly 670-donor mean. Most TCR sequences were seen in very few donors, while some public TCRs were found in many individuals. According to a later analysis, most CMV-associated TCR beta chains appeared to be HLA-restricted, and the HLA associations seemed to be driven largely by CMV exposure. The presence/absence analyses assumed that sequencing depth was roughly uniform across donors, and that assumption may not be true. Immune exposure information for the cohort was limited to CMV serostatus. The authors suggested that the approach could potentially be generalized to other disease states and immunological phenotypes. When HLA alleles, especially DR and DQ, strongly co-occurred, attributing TCR associations to individual alleles was difficult.

In the case of this clone: No antigen is known for it. Qualities for individual bases were not recorded, and no much larger clone is one base off.

Libraries came from the immunoSEQ multiplex PCR assay. The multiplex PCR relied on a mix of 60 forward primers for TCR Vbeta segments and 13 reverse primers for TCR Jbeta segments. A multiplex PCR assay on genomic DNA amplified the CDR3 region of rearranged TCR beta genes. The amplified TCR beta libraries were sequenced on the Illumina HiSeq System as 87-base-pair reads. Per the source publication's procedure: A later analysis counted tens of millions of unique TCR beta chains across the 700 or so repertoires, and some 11 million of these chains were shared by at least two donors. To remove PCR and sequencing errors, raw reads were error-corrected and collapsed into unique sequences using a nearest-neighbor algorithm that merged closely related sequences. CDR3 sequences were aligned to IMGT reference sequences to assign V, D and J gene segments. Each retained sequence needed at least a six-nucleotide match to both a V gene segment and a J gene segment. Rearrangements were classified as productive when the CDR3 lacked stop codons and remained in frame with V and J, and all other rearrangements were classified as non-productive. CDR3 was defined by IMGT convention, running from the second conserved V-encoded cysteine to the conserved J-encoded phenylalanine. The earlier analysis of fewer than 750 of the donors excluded sequences that lacked an unambiguous match to a single V gene segment. In an earlier analysis of around 590 of the donors, a V segment was called functional when productive rearrangements were above 56.7%, and segregating when the standard deviation between donors exceeded 5%. A statistical classification framework was built to diagnose cytomegalovirus status from the catalog of TCR beta chain sequences. A later analysis assigned V and J genes by comparing TCR nucleotide sequences with IMGT/GENE-DB human TR gene sequences. A later analysis assigned CDR3 sequences and most-parsimonious VDJ recombination scenarios with the TCRdist pipeline. In a later analysis, each TCR beta chain was defined by its CDR3 amino acid sequence together with its V-gene family, and reads lacking a unique V-gene family were excluded. A later analysis removed roughly 590 highly shared, low-generation-probability nucleotide sequences to deal with suspected cross-contamination and a sequencing artifact. In a later analysis, a clonal expansion index was calculated for each public chain from normalized within-repertoire ranks of inferred template counts. Generation probabilities in a later analysis came from a VDJ recombination model fitted to out-of-frame rearrangements, and those results were checked against IGoR. Hypergeometric tests were used in a later analysis to score TCR-TCR, TCR-HLA and TCR-CMV co-occurrence, with a repertoire-size bias correction applied to the TCR pairs. In a later analysis, false discovery rates were estimated by permuting HLA or CMV assignments 20 times. In a later analysis, co-occurring TCRs were grouped using DBSCAN, with TCRdist sequence similarity added in when clustering inside HLA-allele-positive subsets. Repertoires with fewer than 30,000 or more than 120,000 public chains were left out of co-occurrence clustering, as were about five repertoires with anomalous nucleotide sharing. What TCRdb holds here is the immuneACCESS table cut down to in-frame rearrangements. Part of the clones is not present; checked against another copy, under half of the missing clones reflect an unresolved V gene, and the others are unexplained. The V and J calls and clone size were taken over from that table, and D and trimming were inferred from the DNA. This sample lists about 130,000 clones; roughly 70% were detected once. 4% of the sample is taken by the ten largest.

The cohort was made up of about 670 healthy bone marrow donors. All cohort members were sampled while nominally healthy, although unrecorded immune exposures were likely present. The donor was CMV seropositive and was included in the group of 250 to 300 seropositive cohort members. Each donor provided a peripheral blood sample, and peripheral blood mononuclear cells were used for TCR beta sequencing. The Qiagen DNeasy Blood Extraction Kit was used to extract genomic DNA from the blood cell samples. Trimming removed 4 bases from V and 5 bases from J, leaving 11 bases between the germline ends. Looking up the germline V gene yields CDR1 SQVTM and CDR2 ANQGSEA. The CDR3 runs 12 amino acids, cysteine and phenylalanine included. The sequence is cut down to CDR3 DNA, 36 bases in frame from base 1.

The sequenced sample was PBMCs. The rearrangement joined TRBV29-1 to TRBJ2-5, and possibly TRBD2, on 6 matching bases. This TCR came from a man aged 35 to 55 in good health and CMV-seropositive. In nucleotides, the sequence is TGCAGCGTTGTCGGGGGTGATGAGACCCAGTACTTC. Its coded protein is CSVVGGDETQYF.